These 3 T cell receptor beta chains originate from one sample sequenced in a study of graft-versus-host responses after intestinal transplantation. Data came from immunoSEQ multiplex PCR; TCRdb stores just in-frame clones and leaves some out. The sample lists more than 20,000 clones; 89% were seen once. This specimen was PBMCs, taken around 65 days after intestinal transplantation. The receptors here all came from a human patient who received an intestinal transplant, so some T cells may come from the graft donor.

V and J are TRBV27 and TRBJ2-7, with TRBD1 matching over 12 bases. The CDR3 totals 15 residues. V was clipped by 6 bases and J by 5 bases; unmatched bases: 8. Germline assignment: CDR1 MNHEY and CDR2 SMNVEV (reference sequence). The CDR3 coding sequence is TGTGCCAGCAGCTCTACCGGGACAGGGGGCGACGAGCAGTACTTC. This sequence encodes CASSSTGTGGDEQYF.

The CDR3 DNA follows: TGCGCCAGCAGTTTCATGGCAGGGGTCAGCAATTCACCCCTCCACTTT. Protein sequence: CASSFMAGVSNSPLHF. This chain joins TRBV5-1 and TRBJ1-6; D perhaps matches TRBD1 (6 bases). V lost 5 bases and J lost 7, with 19 bases in between. Germline V gives CDR1 SGHRS, CDR2 YFSETQ. The CDR3 is 16 amino acids.

The chain couples TRBV2 to TRBJ1-1, with TRBD1 matching 9 bases. CDR3 length: 14 amino acids. Germline CDR1 and CDR2: SNHLY and FYNNEI. V shed 6 bases and J 3 bases; nucleotides not matched to a gene: 5. The CDR3 spells CASSARTGDTEAFF. The CDR3 nucleotides are TGTGCCAGCAGCGCTAGGACAGGGGACACTGAAGCTTTCTTT.